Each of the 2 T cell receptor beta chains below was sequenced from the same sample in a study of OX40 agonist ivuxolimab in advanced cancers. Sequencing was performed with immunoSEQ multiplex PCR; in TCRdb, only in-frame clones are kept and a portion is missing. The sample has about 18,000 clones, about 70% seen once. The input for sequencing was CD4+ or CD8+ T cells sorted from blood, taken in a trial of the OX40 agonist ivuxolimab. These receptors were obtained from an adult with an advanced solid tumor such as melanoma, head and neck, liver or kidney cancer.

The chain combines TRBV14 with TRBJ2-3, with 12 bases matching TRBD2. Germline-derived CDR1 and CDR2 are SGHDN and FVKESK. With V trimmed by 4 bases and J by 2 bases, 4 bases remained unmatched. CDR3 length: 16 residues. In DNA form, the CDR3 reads TGTGCCAGCAGCCGACTAGCGGGGGCCTCCACAGATACGCAGTATTTT. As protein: CASSRLAGASTDTQYF. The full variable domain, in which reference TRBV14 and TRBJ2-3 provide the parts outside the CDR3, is EAGVTQFPSHSVIEKGQTVTLRCDPISGHDNLYWYRRVMGKEIKFLLHFVKESKQDESGMPNNRFLAERTGGTYSTLKVQPAELEDSGVYFCASSRLAGASTDTQYFGPGTRLTVL.

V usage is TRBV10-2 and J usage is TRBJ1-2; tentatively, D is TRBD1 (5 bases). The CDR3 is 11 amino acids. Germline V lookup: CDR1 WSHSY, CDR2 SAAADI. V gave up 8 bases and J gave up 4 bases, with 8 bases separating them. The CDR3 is CASQGGYGYTF. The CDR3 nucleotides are TGCGCCAGCCAGGGAGGCTATGGCTACACCTTC.